This TCR beta chain was recovered during a study of T cell repertoires in cytomegalovirus infection. Study-level background: In public TCR beta signatures, there were indications of both CMV infection and matching HLA type.

Points from the study as a whole: Within the response measured ex vivo, HLA-C-restricted CMV-specific TCR beta clonotypes were dominant. Cumulative public TCR beta family frequency identified CMV carriers with the relevant HLA.

TCRdb ran MiXCR on the reads and lists one entry per CDR3 protein. The sample consists of under 850,000 distinct CDR3 sequences, under 40% of them appearing once. This CDR3 comprises 12 residues. Trimming took 5 bases from V and 5 from J, leaving 9 bases between them. Details on this clonotype: Its cognate antigen is unknown.

This TCR was sampled from a human donor in good health (CMV status not recorded). Some clones in this sample may be carry-over from other donors' samples. V is TRBV12-3 or TRBV12-4 and J is TRBJ1-1; D ambiguous. The specimen sequenced was PBMCs. The chain's CDR3 is CASSPTRTEAFF. Written as DNA, the CDR3 is TGTGCCAGCAGTCCGACGCGGACTGAAGCTTTCTTT.